The clone carrying this T cell receptor beta chain showed up many times. Fresh peripheral blood, 10 ml, was the source of the PBMCs. This sample was included in a study of T cells in Graves' hyperthyroidism and ophthalmopathy. Amplification targeted TCR beta CDR3 regions from RNA transcripts. An initial round of RT-PCR targeting the TCR CDR3 relied on the HTBI primer set. Via MiXCR, TCRdb re-called the multiplex PCR reads, giving one row per CDR3 protein. The repertoire consists of hundreds of thousands of distinct CDR3 sequences, with roughly 40% occurring once and the leading ten covering approximately 8.7%. Sample: blood. The source of this sequence is a man between 18 and 29 years old with Graves' hyperthyroidism.

The CDR3 reads CAISESTTAGQPQHF. In DNA, the CDR3 is TGTGCCATCAGTGAGTCTACCACCGCAGGGCAGCCCCAGCATTTT. V gene TRBV10-3 combines with J gene TRBJ1-5; tentative D call: TRBD1 (5 bases). The V end lost 0 bases, the J end lost 7 bases, and 13 bases lay between the germline ends. The CDR3 covers 15 residues. CDR1 is ENHRY, CDR2 SYGVKD, per germline.